In this sample, the clone carrying this T cell receptor (beta chain) turned up many times. Its specificity is unknown. It was RNA transcripts that yielded the amplified TCR beta CDR3 regions. The TCR CDR3 first-round RT-PCR relied on the HTBI primer set. TCRdb re-analysed the multiplex PCR reads in MiXCR, keeping a single row per CDR3 protein. In the table there are around 600,000 distinct CDR3 sequences, around 16% of which are singletons. These data belong to a study of T cells in Graves' hyperthyroidism and ophthalmopathy. Study-wide points: The model's output predicted ophthalmopathy at a median of around 7 months prior to onset. In the blood, most expanded thyroid clonotypes above 0.001 appeared as well.

Exclusion followed for patients with uncontrolled infection, other autoimmune disease, pregnancy or lactation. The PBMCs studied were ones that came from 8.5 to 10 ml fresh peripheral blood. Sequencing input: blood. This TCR was recovered from a woman in her twenties or thirties with Graves' hyperthyroidism.

CDR3 DNA sequence: TGTGCCAGCAGCAACGGACGGTCGAGCTCCTACGAGCAGTACTTC. This gives the protein CASSNGRSSSYEQYF. The J gene is TRBJ2-7, the V gene TRBV6-2 or TRBV6-3; D is undetermined. The CDR3 spans 15 residues. Trimming pared 6 bases from V and 0 bases from J, leaving 15 bases between. CDR1 MNHEY and CDR2 SVGEGT come from the germline V gene.